Listed below are T cell receptor beta chains from one sample, sequenced in a study of blood T cell repertoires in COVID-19. The data were produced by immunoSEQ multiplex PCR, yet TCRdb's version contains in-frame clones alone and is incomplete. The data show 84,000 or so clones, 80% seen once. Sequences were obtained from peripheral blood. Receptors originate from an elderly woman with acute or convalescent COVID-19. The CDR3 runs from the conserved cysteine through the conserved F or W. A D gene is named only where the DNA matches it firmly. Only some rows state a clone size, as once, few, many or a class for expanded clones.

d_gene,v_gene,abundance,j_gene,CDR3nt,CDR3aa
TRBD1,TRBV3-1/TRBV3-2,.,TRBJ2-1,TGTGCCAGCAGCCCAAGGGACAGGGGCAACAATGAGCAGTTCTTC,CASSPRDRGNNEQFF
TRBD1,TRBV5-1,.,TRBJ2-1,TGCGCCAGCAGCGGGGACAGCTACAATGAGCAGTTCTTC,CASSGDSYNEQFF
TRBD2,TRBV5-8,.,TRBJ2-1,TGTGCCAGCACCCTGCTGGGAGGGGAAGTCTACAATGAGCAGTTCTTC,CASTLLGGEVYNEQFF
TRBD2,TRBV5-1,.,TRBJ2-1,TGCGCCAGCAGCTTGGTGGTAGCGGGAGTAAATGAGCAGTTCTTC,CASSLVVAGVNEQFF
TRBD1,TRBV11-1,.,TRBJ1-3,TGTGCCAGCAGCTGGACAGGTGGATCTGGAAACACCATATATTTT,CASSWTGGSGNTIYF
TRBD2,TRBV7-2,.,TRBJ2-3,TGTGCCAGCAGCCCGCGCAAGACTAGCGGGGGGGCTACAGATACGCAGTATTTT,CASSPRKTSGGATDTQYF
TRBD2,TRBV7-2,.,TRBJ2-7,TGTGCCAGCAGTTCTAGCGGGACGATCTACGAGCAGTACTTC,CASSSSGTIYEQYF
TRBD2,TRBV5-1,.,TRBJ2-7,TGCGCCAGCAGCTCGGGACTAGTGGGGGTCGAGCAGTACTTC,CASSSGLVGVEQYF
.,TRBV15,.,TRBJ2-1,TGTGCCACCAGCACTCACCTAGGGGCCCCTGGGAATGAGCAGTTCTTC,CATSTHLGAPGNEQFF
.,TRBV15,.,TRBJ2-7,TGTGCCACCAGCTTCGGGACAACCACCTACGAGCAGTACTTC,CATSFGTTTYEQYF
TRBD1,TRBV9,.,TRBJ1-1,TGTGCCAGCAGCGCTGGACAGGGAGCCAGTGAAGCTTTCTTT,CASSAGQGASEAFF
TRBD1,TRBV7-9,.,TRBJ2-5,TGTGCCAGCAGCTTAGTAGGGACAGGGCCTGAAGAGACCCAGTACTTC,CASSLVGTGPEETQYF
TRBD2,TRBV15,.,TRBJ2-7,TGTGCCACCAGCACCGGGAGGGCCTACGAGCAGTACTTC,CATSTGRAYEQYF
.,TRBV21-1,.,TRBJ2-7,TGTGCCAGCAGCGAACCTGACCCGGACAGGGGTGATCTACCCGTCTACGAGCAGTACTTC,CASSEPDPDRGDLPVYEQYF
TRBD2,TRBV28,few,TRBJ2-7,TGTGCCAGCAGTTTATTAGGAGCGGGAGGGCCTAAGGAGCAGTACTTC,CASSLLGAGGPKEQYF
TRBD1,TRBV7-8,once,TRBJ1-2,TGTGCCAGCAGCAAAAGGACCCGGACAGGAACGGCTACGAAGGACTACACCTTC,CASSKRTRTGTATKDYTF
TRBD2,TRBV5-1,.,TRBJ2-3,TGCGCCAGCAGCTTGGCCCGGCTAGCGGGAGGGATGGATACGCAGTATTTT,CASSLARLAGGMDTQYF
TRBD2,TRBV7-3,.,TRBJ2-7,TGTGCCAGCAGGGTGAGCGGGACCTCCTACGAGCAGTACTTC,CASRVSGTSYEQYF
TRBD1,TRBV4-1,.,TRBJ1-1,TGCGCCAGCAGCCACCGGGACAGGGGCACTGAAGCTTTCTTT,CASSHRDRGTEAFF
.,TRBV29-1,.,TRBJ2-7,TGCAGCGTCGCGGAGGTGAGAGGCGAGCAGTACTTC,CSVAEVRGEQYF
.,TRBV7-2,.,TRBJ2-5,TGTGCCAGCAGCTTAAGCTTAAAAGAGACCCAGTACTTC,CASSLSLKETQYF
TRBD1,TRBV28,.,TRBJ1-2,TGTGCCAGCAGTTTAGACAGGGTTTCCTATGGCTACACCTTC,CASSLDRVSYGYTF
.,TRBV9,.,TRBJ1-1,TGTGCCAGCAGCGTAGAACACGAGGGCACTGAAGCTTTCTTT,CASSVEHEGTEAFF
TRBD2,TRBV27,.,TRBJ2-7,TGTGCCAGCCCCCAGGGAGCTGGGCTAGCGGGAGCCGAGCAGTACTTC,CASPQGAGLAGAEQYF
.,TRBV7-9,.,TRBJ2-3,TGTGCCAGCAGCCCCCGGAGGGCCTTTACCGCAGATACGCAGTATTTT,CASSPRRAFTADTQYF
.,TRBV5-4,.,TRBJ2-3,TGTGCCTCCGGGGCGGGAACCTCCGATACGCAGTATTTT,CASGAGTSDTQYF
TRBD1,TRBV7-9,.,TRBJ2-3,TGTGCCAGCAGCCACAGGGGCCGGGGCACAGATACGCAGTATTTT,CASSHRGRGTDTQYF
.,TRBV30,once,TRBJ1-2,TGTGCCTGGGGACGCAGGGTCCTAATTAACTATGGCTACACCTTC,CAWGRRVLINYGYTF
.,TRBV6-5,.,TRBJ1-1,TGTGCCAGCACCCTCCCACAGAAAGCTTTCTTT,CASTLPQKAFF
.,TRBV27,once,TRBJ2-5,TGTGCCAGCAGTTTATCCGGGTGGGAGACCCAGTACTTC,CASSLSGWETQYF
TRBD2,TRBV7-2,many,TRBJ2-3,TGTGCCAGCAGCTTAGATCCCTTCACTAGCGCCAGCACAGATACGCAGTATTTT,CASSLDPFTSASTDTQYF
TRBD1,TRBV5-5,.,TRBJ2-6,TGTGCCAGCAGGCAGCCGGGACAGGCGACCTCTGGGGCCAACGTCCTGACTTTC,CASRQPGQATSGANVLTF
.,TRBV27,.,TRBJ1-1,TGTGCCAGCAGTTTACGGGCAGCGAGGGACACTGAAGCTTTCTTT,CASSLRAARDTEAFF
TRBD1,TRBV2,.,TRBJ2-7,TGTGCCAGCAGCTCTAGACAGGGAAGCGAGCAGTACTTC,CASSSRQGSEQYF
.,TRBV6-5,.,TRBJ1-6,TGTGCCAGCAGTCCTTTTTGGGAGAATTCACCCCTCCACTTT,CASSPFWENSPLHF
.,TRBV19,.,TRBJ1-5,TGTGCCAGTAGTCCAACAGGTGGCAATCAGCCCCAGCATTTT,CASSPTGGNQPQHF
.,TRBV15,.,TRBJ2-4,TGTGCCACCAGCAGTTCCAGACAGGTAGCCAAAAACATTCAGTACTTC,CATSSSRQVAKNIQYF
TRBD1,TRBV19,.,TRBJ1-4,TGTGCCAGTAGTATATACAGGGGGCGGAATGAAAAACTGTTTTTT,CASSIYRGRNEKLFF
.,TRBV30,medium-sized,TRBJ1-2,TGTGCCTGGAGTGTCGCACGGTATAGTGGCTACACCTTC,CAWSVARYSGYTF
.,TRBV12-5,.,TRBJ2-2,TGTGCTAGTGGTAGGTCGGAGGGGCCGAACACCGGGGAGCTGTTTTTT,CASGRSEGPNTGELFF
TRBD2,TRBV2,.,TRBJ2-5,TGTGCCAGCAGGTCGACTAGCGGGGGGAAAAAGACCCAGTACTTC,CASRSTSGGKKTQYF
.,TRBV25-1,.,TRBJ2-5,TGTGCCAGCAGTGAAGGAGGGGAGACCCAGTACTTC,CASSEGGETQYF
TRBD1,TRBV19,.,TRBJ1-2,TGTGCCACCTCGGACAGGGCGGGAGACTATGGCTACACCTTC,CATSDRAGDYGYTF
.,TRBV2,.,TRBJ2-6,TGTGCCAGCAGCTCGGAAGGAGCTGGGGCCAACGTCCTGACTTTC,CASSSEGAGANVLTF